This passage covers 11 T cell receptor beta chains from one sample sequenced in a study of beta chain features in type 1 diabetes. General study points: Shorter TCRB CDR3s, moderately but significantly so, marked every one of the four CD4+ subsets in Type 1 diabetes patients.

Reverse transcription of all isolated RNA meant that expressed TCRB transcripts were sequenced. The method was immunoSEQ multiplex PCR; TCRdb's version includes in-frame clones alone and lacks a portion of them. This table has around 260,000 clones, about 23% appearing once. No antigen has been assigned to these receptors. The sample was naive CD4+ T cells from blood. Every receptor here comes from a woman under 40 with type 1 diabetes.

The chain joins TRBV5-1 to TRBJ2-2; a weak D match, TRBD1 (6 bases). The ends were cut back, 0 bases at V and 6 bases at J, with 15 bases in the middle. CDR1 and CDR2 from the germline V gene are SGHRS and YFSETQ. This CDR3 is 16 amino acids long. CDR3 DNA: TGCGCCAGCAGCTTGGCGGTCGATAGGGGGTCCGGGGAGCTGTTTTTT. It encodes CASSLAVDRGSGELFF.

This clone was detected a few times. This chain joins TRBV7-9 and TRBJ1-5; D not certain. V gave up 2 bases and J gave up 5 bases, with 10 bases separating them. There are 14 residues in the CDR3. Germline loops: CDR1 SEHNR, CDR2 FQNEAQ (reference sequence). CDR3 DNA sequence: TGTGCCAGCAGCTTAACGGGAAAGGATCAGCCCCAGCATTTT. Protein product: CASSLTGKDQPQHF.

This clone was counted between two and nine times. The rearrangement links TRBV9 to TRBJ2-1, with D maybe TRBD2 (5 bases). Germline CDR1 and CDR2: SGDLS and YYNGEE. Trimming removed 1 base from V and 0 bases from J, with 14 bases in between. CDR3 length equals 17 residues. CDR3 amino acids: CASSVSEGGSSYNEQFF. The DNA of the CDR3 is TGTGCCAGCAGCGTATCAGAGGGCGGAAGCTCCTACAATGAGCAGTTCTTC.

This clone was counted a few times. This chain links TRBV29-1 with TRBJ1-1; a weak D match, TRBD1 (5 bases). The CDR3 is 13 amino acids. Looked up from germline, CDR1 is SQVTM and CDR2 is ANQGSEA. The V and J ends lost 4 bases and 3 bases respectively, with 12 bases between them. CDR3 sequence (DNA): TGCAGCGTTGGGGGCAGGGCGGACACTGAAGCTTTCTTT. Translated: CSVGGRADTEAFF.

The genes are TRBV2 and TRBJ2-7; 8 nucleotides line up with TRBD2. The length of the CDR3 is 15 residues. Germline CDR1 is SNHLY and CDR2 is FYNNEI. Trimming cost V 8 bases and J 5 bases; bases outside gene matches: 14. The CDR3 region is CASRLIAGNRDEQYF. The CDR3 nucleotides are TGTGCCAGCCGGTTAATAGCGGGAAATCGAGACGAGCAGTACTTC.

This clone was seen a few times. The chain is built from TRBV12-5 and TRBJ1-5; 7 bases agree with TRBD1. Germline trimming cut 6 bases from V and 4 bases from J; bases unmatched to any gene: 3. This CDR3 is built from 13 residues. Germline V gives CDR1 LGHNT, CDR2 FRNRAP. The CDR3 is CASGDRWNQPQHF. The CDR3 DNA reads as TGTGCTAGTGGGGACAGGTGGAATCAGCCCCAGCATTTT. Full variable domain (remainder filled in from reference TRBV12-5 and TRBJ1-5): DARVTQTPRHKVTEMGQEVTMRCQPILGHNTVFWYRQTMMQGLELLAYFRNRAPLDDSGMPKDRFSAEMPDATLATLKIQPSEPRDSAVYFCASGDRWNQPQHFGDGTRLSIL.

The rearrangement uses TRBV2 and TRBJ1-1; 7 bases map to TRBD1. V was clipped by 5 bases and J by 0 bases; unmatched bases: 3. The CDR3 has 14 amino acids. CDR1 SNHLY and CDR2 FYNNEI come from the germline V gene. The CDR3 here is CASSTTGMNTEAFF. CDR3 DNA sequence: TGTGCCAGCAGTACGACAGGGATGAACACTGAAGCTTTCTTT.

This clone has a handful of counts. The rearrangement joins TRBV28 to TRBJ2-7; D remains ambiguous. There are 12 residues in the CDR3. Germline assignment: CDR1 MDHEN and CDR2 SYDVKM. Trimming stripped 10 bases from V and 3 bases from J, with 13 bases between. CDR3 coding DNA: TGTGCCACCCGAGTAGCACACTACGAGCAGTACTTC. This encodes CATRVAHYEQYF.

For the CDR3, the DNA is TGTGCCAGCAGCATGAACAGGGGAGGCTACACCTTC. Amino acid sequence: CASSMNRGGYTF. The J gene is TRBJ1-2, the V gene TRBV6-5; 7 bases are shared with TRBD1. Germline trimming cut 6 bases from V and 8 bases from J; bases unmatched to any gene: 6. Germline CDR1 reads MNHEY; CDR2 reads SVGAGI. This CDR3 comprises 12 residues.

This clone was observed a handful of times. In DNA, the CDR3 is TGTGCCAGCAGAGAGGGCGAGTCCTACAATGAGCAGTTCTTC. It translates to CASREGESYNEQFF. The V gene is TRBV2, the J gene TRBJ2-1; D is perhaps TRBD2 (5 bases). The germline V gene encodes CDR1 SNHLY and CDR2 FYNNEI. V was clipped by 6 bases and J by 1 base, with 10 bases between them. The CDR3 loop spans 14 amino acids.

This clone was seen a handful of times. The DNA for the CDR3 is TGTGCCAGCAGCTTACTGGGGACAGCCTATGGCTACACCTTC. It encodes CASSLLGTAYGYTF. The rearrangement links TRBV7-6 to TRBJ1-2; 7 bases are a match to TRBD1. CDR3 size: 14 residues. Losses at the gene ends were 2 bases for V and 4 bases for J; bases not matched to a gene: 4. Germline V gene data show CDR1 as SGHVS and CDR2 as FNYEAQ.